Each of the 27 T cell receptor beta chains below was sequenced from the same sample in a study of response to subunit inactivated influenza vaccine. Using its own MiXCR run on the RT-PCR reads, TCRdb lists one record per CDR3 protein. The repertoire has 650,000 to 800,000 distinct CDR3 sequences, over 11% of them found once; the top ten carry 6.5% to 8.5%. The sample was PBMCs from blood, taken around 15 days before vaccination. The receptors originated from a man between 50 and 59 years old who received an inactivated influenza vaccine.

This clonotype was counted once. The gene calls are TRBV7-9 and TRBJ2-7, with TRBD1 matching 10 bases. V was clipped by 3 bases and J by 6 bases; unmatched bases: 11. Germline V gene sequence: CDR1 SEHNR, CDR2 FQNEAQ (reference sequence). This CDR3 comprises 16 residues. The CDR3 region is CASSFDRDRGHREQYF. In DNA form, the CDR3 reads TGTGCCAGCAGCTTTGACCGGGACAGGGGTCATCGCGAGCAGTACTTC.

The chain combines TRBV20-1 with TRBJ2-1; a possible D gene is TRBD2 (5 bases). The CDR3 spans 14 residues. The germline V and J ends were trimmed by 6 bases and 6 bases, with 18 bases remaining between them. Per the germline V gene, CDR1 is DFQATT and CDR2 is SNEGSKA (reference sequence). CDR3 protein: CSALRGMHGNEQFF. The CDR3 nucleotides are TGCAGTGCCCTGAGAGGGATGCACGGCAATGAGCAGTTCTTC.

The CDR3 DNA follows: TGTGCCAGCAGTCCTCATCCGGGACAGGGTCGTGGCTACACCTTC. This codes for CASSPHPGQGRGYTF. The gene calls are TRBV12-3 or TRBV12-4 and TRBJ1-2; 9 bases agree with TRBD1. Trimming removed 5 bases from V and 7 bases from J; junction bases left unmatched: 11. This CDR3 is 15 amino acids long.

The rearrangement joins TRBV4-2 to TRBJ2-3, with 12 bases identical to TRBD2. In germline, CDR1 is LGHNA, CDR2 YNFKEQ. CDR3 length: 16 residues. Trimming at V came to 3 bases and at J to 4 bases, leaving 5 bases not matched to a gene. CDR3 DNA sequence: TGTGCCAGCAGCCAGAGGACTAGCGGGAATTCAGATACGCAGTATTTT. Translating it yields CASSQRTSGNSDTQYF.

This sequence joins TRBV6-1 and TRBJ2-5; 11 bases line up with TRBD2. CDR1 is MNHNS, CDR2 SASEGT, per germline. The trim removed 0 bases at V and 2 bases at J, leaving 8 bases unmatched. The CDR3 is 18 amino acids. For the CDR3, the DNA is TGTGCCAGCAGTGAAGCCTACACTAGCGGGGGAGAACAAGAGACCCAGTACTTC. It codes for CASSEAYTSGGEQETQYF.

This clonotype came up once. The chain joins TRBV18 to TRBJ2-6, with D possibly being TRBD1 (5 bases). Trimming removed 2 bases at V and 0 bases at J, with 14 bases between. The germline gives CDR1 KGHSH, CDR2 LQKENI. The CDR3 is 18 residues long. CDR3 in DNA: TGTGCCAGCTCACCATCACAGGCCTTAAACTCTGGGGCCAACGTCCTGACTTTC. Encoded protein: CASSPSQALNSGANVLTF.

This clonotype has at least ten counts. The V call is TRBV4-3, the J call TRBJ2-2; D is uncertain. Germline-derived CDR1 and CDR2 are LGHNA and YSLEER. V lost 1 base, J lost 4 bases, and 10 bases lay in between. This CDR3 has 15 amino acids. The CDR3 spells CASSQGLGFTGELFF. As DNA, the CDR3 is TGCGCCAGCAGCCAAGGTTTGGGGTTCACCGGGGAGCTGTTTTTT.

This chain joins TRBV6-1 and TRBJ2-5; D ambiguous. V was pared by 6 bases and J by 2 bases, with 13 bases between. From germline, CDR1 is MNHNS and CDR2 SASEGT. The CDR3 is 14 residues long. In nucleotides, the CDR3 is TGTGCCAGCAGCCCTAACGGCTTTCAAGAGACCCAGTACTTC. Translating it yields CASSPNGFQETQYF.

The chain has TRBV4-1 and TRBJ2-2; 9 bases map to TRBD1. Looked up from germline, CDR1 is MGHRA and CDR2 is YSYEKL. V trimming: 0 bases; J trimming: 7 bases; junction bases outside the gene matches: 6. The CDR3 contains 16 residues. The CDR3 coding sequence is TGCGCCAGCAGCCAAGACACAGGGGGCGCGGGCGGGGAGCTGTTTTTT. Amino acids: CASSQDTGGAGGELFF.

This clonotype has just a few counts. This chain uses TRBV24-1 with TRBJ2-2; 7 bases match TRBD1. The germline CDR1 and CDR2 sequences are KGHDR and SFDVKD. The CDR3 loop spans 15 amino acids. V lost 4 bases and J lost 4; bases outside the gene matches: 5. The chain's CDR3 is CATSDPGQFTGELFF. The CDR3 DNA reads TGTGCCACCAGTGACCCGGGACAGTTCACCGGGGAGCTGTTTTTT.

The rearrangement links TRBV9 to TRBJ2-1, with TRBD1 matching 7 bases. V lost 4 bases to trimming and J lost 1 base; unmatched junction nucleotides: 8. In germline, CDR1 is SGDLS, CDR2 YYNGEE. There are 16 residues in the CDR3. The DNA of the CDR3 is TGTGCCAGCAGCCCAGGGGGAGCGGCATCCTACAATGAGCAGTTCTTC. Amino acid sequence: CASSPGGAASYNEQFF.

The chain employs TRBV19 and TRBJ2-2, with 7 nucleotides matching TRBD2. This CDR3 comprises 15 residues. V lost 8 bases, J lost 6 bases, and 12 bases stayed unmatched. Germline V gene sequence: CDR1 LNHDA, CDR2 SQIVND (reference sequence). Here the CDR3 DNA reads TGTGCCAGTTTGACAACGCGGGAGCGGGCCGGGGAGCTGTTTTTT. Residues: CASLTTRERAGELFF. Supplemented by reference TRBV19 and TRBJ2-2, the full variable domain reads DGGITQSPKYLFRKEGQNVTLSCEQNLNHDAMYWYRQDPGQGLRLIYYSQIVNDFQKGDIAEGYSVSREKKESFPLTVTSAQKNPTAFYLCASLTTRERAGELFFGEGSRLTVL.

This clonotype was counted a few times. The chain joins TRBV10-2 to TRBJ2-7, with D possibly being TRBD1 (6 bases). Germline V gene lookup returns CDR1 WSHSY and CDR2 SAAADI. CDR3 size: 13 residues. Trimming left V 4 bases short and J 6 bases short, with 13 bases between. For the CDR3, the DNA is TGCGCCAGCAGTGTCTGGGCAGGGGCCGAGCAGTACTTC. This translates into CASSVWAGAEQYF.

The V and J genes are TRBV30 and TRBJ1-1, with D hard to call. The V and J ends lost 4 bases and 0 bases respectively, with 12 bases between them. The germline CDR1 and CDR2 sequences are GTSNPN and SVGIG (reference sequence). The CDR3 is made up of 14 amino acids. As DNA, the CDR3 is TGTGCCTGGAATACAGCCGCGGTGAACACTGAAGCTTTCTTT. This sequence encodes CAWNTAAVNTEAFF.

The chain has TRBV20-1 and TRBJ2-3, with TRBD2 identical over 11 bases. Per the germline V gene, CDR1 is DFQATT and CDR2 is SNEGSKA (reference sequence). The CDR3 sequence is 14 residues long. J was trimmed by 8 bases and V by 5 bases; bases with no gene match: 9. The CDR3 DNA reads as TGCAGTGCTCGCAGACTAGCGGGGCAAATTACGCAGTATTTT. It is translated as CSARRLAGQITQYF.

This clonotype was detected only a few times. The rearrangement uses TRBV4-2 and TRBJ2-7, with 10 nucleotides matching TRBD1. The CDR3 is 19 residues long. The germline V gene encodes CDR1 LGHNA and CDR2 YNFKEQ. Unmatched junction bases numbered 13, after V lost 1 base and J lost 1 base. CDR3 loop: CASSQVGGPWGQGSYEQYF. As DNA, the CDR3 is TGTGCCAGCAGCCAAGTAGGGGGGCCCTGGGGACAGGGGTCCTACGAGCAGTACTTC.

CDR3: CASSVSGGRYNEQFF. The CDR3 DNA sequence: TGTGCCAGCAGCGTTAGCGGGGGGCGTTACAATGAGCAGTTCTTC. The V and J genes are TRBV5-5 and TRBJ2-1; 10 bases align to TRBD2. The CDR3 is 15 amino acids. The germline gives CDR1 SGHKS, CDR2 YYEKEE (reference sequence). The V and J ends lost 4 bases and 4 bases, in that order; junction bases with no gene match: 5.

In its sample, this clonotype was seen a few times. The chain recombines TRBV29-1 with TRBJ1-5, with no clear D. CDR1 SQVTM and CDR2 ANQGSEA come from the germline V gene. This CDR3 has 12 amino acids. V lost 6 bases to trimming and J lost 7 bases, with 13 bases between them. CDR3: CSVRSGEQPQHF. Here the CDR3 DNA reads TGCAGCGTAAGATCGGGCGAACAGCCCCAGCATTTT.

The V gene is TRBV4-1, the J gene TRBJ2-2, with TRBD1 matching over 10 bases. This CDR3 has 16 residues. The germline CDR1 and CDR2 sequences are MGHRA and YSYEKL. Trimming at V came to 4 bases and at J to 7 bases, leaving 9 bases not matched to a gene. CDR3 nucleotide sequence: TGCGCCAGCAGCCCGCTACGACAGGGGGCTGACGGGGAGCTGTTTTTT. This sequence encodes CASSPLRQGADGELFF.

CDR3 sequence: CASSRSRVSSTDTQYF. The CDR3 DNA follows: TGTGCCAGCAGCCGAAGTAGGGTCTCTAGCACAGATACGCAGTATTTT. The V gene is TRBV6-1, the J gene TRBJ2-3; D is unclear. The CDR3 has 16 residues. Looked up from germline, CDR1 is MNHNS and CDR2 is SASEGT. Trimming took 6 bases from V and 0 from J, leaving 16 bases between them.

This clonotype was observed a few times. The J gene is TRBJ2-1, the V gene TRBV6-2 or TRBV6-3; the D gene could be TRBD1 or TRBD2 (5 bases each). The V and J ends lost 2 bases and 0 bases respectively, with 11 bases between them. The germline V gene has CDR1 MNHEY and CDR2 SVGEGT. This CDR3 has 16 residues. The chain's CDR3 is CASSYEWGSSYNEQFF. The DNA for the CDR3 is TGTGCCAGCAGTTACGAATGGGGGAGCTCCTACAATGAGCAGTTCTTC.

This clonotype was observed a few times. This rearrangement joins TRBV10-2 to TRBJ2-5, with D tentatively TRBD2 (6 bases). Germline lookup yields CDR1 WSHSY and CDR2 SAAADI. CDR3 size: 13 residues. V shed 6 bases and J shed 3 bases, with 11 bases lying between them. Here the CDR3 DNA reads TGCGCCAGCAGGGAGGGGCTTAAAGAGACCCAGTACTTC. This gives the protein CASREGLKETQYF.

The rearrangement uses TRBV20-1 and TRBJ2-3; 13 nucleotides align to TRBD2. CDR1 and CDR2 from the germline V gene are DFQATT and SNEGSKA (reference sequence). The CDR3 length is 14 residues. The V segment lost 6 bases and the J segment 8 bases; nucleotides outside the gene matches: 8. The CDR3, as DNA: TGCAGTGCGGGGACTAGCGGGGCGCCGGGTACGCAGTATTTT. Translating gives CSAGTSGAPGTQYF.

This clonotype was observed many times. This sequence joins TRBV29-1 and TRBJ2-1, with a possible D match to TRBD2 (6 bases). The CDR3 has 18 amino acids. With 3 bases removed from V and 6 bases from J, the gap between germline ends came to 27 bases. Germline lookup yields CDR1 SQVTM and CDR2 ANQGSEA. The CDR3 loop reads CSVEKSLPVGLASNEQFF. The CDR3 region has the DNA TGCAGCGTTGAGAAATCTCTCCCTGTTGGGCTAGCGTCCAATGAGCAGTTCTTC.

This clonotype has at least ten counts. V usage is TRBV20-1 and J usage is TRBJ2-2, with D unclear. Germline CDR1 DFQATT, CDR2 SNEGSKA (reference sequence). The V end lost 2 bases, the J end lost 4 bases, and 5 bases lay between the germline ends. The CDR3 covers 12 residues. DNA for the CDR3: TGCAGTGCTAGACACACCACCGGGGAGCTGTTTTTT. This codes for CSARHTTGELFF.

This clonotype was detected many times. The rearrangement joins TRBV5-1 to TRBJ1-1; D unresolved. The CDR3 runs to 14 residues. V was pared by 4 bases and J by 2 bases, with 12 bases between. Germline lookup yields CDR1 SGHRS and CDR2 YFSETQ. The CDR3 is CASSPWTANTEAFF. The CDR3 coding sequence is TGCGCCAGCAGCCCCTGGACGGCTAACACTGAAGCTTTCTTT.

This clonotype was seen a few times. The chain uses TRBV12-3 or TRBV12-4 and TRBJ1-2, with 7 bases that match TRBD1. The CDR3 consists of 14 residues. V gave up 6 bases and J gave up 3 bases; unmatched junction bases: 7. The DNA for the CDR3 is TGTGCCAGCAGAACACAGGGGAAGGACTATGGCTACACCTTC. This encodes CASRTQGKDYGYTF.